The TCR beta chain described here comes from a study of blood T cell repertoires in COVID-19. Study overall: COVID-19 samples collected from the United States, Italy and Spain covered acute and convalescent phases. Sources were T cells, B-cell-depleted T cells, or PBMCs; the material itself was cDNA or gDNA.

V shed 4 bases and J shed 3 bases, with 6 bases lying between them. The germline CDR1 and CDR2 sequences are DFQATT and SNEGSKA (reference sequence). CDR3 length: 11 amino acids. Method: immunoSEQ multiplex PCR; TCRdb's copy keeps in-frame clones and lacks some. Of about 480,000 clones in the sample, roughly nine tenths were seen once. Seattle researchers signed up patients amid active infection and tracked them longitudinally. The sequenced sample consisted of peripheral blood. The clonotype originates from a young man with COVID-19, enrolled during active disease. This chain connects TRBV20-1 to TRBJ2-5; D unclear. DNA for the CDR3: TGCAGTGCTAATTTTAAAGAGACCCAGTACTTC. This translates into CSANFKETQYF.